This note documents a single T cell receptor beta chain sequence. The CDR3 is made up of 15 amino acids. With V trimmed by 4 bases and J by 3 bases, 7 bases remained unmatched. Germline lookup yields CDR1 SGHRS and CDR2 YFSETQ. This table comes from immunoSEQ multiplex PCR, and its TCRdb copy is limited to in-frame clones, with some not included. The sample has roughly 88,000 clones, roughly 80% seen once. The source of the sample is a study of blood T cell repertoires in COVID-19. Study summary: PBMCs, B-cell-depleted T cells, or T cells provided the cDNA or gDNA that made up the material.

The origin of this receptor is a woman older than 75 with active or convalescent COVID-19. Source material: peripheral blood. V is TRBV5-1 and J is TRBJ2-1, with TRBD2 matching over 7 bases. CDR3 in DNA: TGCGCCAGCAGCGACGGACTAGAACTCTACAATGAGCAGTTCTTC. Its protein is CASSDGLELYNEQFF.